The entry below gives a single T cell receptor (beta chain) sequence along with its context. These data originate in a study of blood T cell repertoires in COVID-19. Those enrolled in Seattle joined during active infection and were followed longitudinally afterward. Trimming cost V 3 bases and J 5 bases; bases outside gene matches: 8. Germline V gives CDR1 SGHRS, CDR2 YFSETQ. There are 15 residues in the CDR3. TCRdb's copy holds only in-frame clones and misses some; the assay was immunoSEQ multiplex PCR. The top ten clones hold roughly 2.8% of a sample with about 310,000 clones, 75% to 90% of them seen once.

This clonotype was obtained from a young woman with COVID-19, enrolled during active disease. This chain links TRBV5-1 with TRBJ1-1, with 9 bases lining up with TRBD1. Source material: peripheral blood. The DNA for the CDR3 is TGCGCCAGCAGCTATACAGGGGGCGCGGGGACTGAAGCTTTCTTT. Translating gives CASSYTGGAGTEAFF. The entire variable domain, with the rest obtained from reference TRBV5-1 and TRBJ1-1, is as follows: KAGVTQTPRYLIKTRGQQVTLSCSPISGHRSVSWYQQTPGQGLQFLFEYFSETQRNKGNFPGRFSGRQFSNSRSEMNVSTLELGDSALYLCASSYTGGAGTEAFFGQGTRLTVV.